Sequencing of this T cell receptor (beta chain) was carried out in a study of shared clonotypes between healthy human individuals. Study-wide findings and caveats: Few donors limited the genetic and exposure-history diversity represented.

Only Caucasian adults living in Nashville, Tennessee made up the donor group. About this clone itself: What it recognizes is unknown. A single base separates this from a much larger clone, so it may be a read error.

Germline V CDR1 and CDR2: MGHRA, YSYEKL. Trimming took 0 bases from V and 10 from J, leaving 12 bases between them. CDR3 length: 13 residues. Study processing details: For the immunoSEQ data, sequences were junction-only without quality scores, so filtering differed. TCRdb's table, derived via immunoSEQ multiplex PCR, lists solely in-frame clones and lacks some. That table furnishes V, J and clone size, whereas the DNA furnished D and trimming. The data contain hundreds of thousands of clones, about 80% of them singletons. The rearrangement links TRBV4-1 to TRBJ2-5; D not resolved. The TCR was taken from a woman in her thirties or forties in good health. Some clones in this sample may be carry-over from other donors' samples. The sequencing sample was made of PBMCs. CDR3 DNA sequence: TGCGCCAGCAGCCAAGATGGTGTAGCAGTCCAGTACTTC. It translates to CASSQDGVAVQYF.